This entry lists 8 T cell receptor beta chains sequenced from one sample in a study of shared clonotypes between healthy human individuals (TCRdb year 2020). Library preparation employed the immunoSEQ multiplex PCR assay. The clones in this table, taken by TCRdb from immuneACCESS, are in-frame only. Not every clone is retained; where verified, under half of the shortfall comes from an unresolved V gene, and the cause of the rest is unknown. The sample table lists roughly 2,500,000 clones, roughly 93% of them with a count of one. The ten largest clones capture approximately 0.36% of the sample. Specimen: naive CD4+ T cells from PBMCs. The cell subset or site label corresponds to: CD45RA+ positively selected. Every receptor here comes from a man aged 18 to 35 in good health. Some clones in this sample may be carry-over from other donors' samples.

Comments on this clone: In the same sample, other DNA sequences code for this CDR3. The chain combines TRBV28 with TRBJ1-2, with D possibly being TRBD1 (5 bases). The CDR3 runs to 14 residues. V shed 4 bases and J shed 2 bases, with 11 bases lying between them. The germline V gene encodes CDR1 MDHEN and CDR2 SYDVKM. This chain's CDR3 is CASSSGTVNYGYTF. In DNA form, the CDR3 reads TGTGCCAGCAGTTCCGGGACTGTCAACTATGGCTACACCTTC.

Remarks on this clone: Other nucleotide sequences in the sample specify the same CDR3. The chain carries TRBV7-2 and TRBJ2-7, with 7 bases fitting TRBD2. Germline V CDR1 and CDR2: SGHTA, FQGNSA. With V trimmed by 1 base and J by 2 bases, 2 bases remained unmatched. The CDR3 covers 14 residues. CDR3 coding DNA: TGTGCCAGCAGCTTAGGGGGAGGGACCTACGAGCAGTACTTC. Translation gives CASSLGGGTYEQYF.

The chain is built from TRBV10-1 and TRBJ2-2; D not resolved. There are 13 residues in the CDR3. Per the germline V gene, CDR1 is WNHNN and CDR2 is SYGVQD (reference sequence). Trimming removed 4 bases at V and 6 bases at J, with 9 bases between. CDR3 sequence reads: CASSGTDPGELFF. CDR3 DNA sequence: TGCGCCAGCAGTGGAACAGATCCCGGGGAGCTGTTTTTT.

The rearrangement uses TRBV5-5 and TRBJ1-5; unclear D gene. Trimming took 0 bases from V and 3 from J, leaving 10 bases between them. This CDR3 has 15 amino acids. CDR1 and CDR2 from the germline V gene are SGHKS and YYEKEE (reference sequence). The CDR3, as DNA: TGTGCCAGCAGCTTGGTTCATGGCAACAATCAGCCCCAGCATTTT. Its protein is CASSLVHGNNQPQHF.

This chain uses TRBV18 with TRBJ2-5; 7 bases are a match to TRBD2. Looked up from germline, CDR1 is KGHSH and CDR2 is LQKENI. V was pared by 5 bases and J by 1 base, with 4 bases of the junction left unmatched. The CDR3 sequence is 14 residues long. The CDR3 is CASSMGRAQETQYF. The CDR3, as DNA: TGTGCCAGCTCAATGGGGAGGGCCCAAGAGACCCAGTACTTC. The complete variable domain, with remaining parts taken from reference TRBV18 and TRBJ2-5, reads NAGVMQNPRHLVRRRGQEARLRCSPMKGHSHVYWYRQLPEEGLKFMVYLQKENIIDESGMPKERFSAEFPKEGPSILRIQQVVRGDSAAYFCASSMGRAQETQYFGPGTRLLVL.

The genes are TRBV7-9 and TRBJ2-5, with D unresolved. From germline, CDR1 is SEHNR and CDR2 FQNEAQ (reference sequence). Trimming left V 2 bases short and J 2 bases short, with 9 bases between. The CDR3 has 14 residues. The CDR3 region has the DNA TGTGCCAGCAGCTTAACAACGCAACAAGAGACCCAGTACTTC. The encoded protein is CASSLTTQQETQYF.

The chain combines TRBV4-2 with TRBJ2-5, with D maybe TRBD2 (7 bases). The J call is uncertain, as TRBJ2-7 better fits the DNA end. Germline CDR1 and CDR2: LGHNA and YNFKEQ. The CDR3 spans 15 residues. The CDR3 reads CASSQLGGGSYEQYF. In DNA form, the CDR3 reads TGTGCCAGCAGCCAACTGGGGGGCGGGAGCTACGAGCAGTACTTC.

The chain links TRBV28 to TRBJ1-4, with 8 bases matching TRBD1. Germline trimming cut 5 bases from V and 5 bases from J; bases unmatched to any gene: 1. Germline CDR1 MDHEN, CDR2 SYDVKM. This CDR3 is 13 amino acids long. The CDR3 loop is CASSRTGNEKLFF. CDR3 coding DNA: TGTGCCAGCAGTAGGACAGGGAATGAAAAACTGTTTTTT.